The 18 T cell receptor beta chains below were found in one sample sequenced in a study of identical twins. MiXCR, run by TCRdb on the 5' RACE reads, gives a single entry per CDR3 protein. The data contain around 690,000 distinct CDR3 sequences, around 20% of them singletons. The data also belong to a second study, concerning T cells expressing NK-cell markers.

Sequencing was carried out using PBMCs. All receptors derive from a woman between 18 and 29 years old in good health.

The V call is TRBV20-1, the J call TRBJ2-3; TRBD2 matches 10 bases. CDR3 size: 16 residues. Germline V gives CDR1 DFQATT, CDR2 SNEGSKA (reference sequence). The V segment lost 6 bases and the J segment 1 base; nucleotides outside the gene matches: 10. In DNA, the CDR3 is TGCAGTGCCACGAATCCTAGCGGGGGAGGCACAGATACGCAGTATTTT. The encoded protein is CSATNPSGGGTDTQYF.

This clonotype was recorded a few times. The V gene is TRBV5-5, the J gene TRBJ1-1; possibly TRBD1 for D (5 bases). The germline CDR1 and CDR2 sequences are SGHKS and YYEKEE (reference sequence). The CDR3 contains 16 residues. Trimming shortened V by 4 bases and J by 1 base, and 17 bases separated the two germline ends. The CDR3 sequence is CASSLAGTPRNTEAFF. CDR3 nucleotides: TGTGCCAGCAGCCTGGCTGGGACCCCTCGGAACACTGAAGCTTTCTTT. The entire variable domain, with the rest obtained from reference TRBV5-5 and TRBJ1-1, is as follows: DAGVTQSPTHLIKTRGQQVTLRCSPISGHKSVSWYQQVLGQGPQFIFQYYEKEERGRGNFPDRFSARQFPNYSSELNVNALLLGDSALYLCASSLAGTPRNTEAFFGQGTRLTVV.

This clonotype was recorded a few times. This chain uses TRBV10-3 with TRBJ1-1, with TRBD1 as a possible D gene (5 bases). This CDR3 spans 15 amino acids. V was trimmed by 3 bases and J by 6 bases, leaving 17 bases between them. Germline CDR1 reads ENHRY; CDR2 reads SYGVKD. DNA for the CDR3: TGTGCCATCAGTGATAGCGGGGCGCGCGGGGCTGAAGCTTTCTTT. It encodes CAISDSGARGAEAFF.

The chain links TRBV27 to TRBJ2-7, with D possibly matching TRBD2 (5 bases). The CDR3 covers 15 residues. Germline V gene data show CDR1 as MNHEY and CDR2 as SMNVEV (reference sequence). Between the trimmed V and J ends, which lost 5 bases and 7 bases, there was a span of 21 bases. The CDR3 DNA follows: TGTGCCAGCAGTAGCGGACCGTCAGCCGAAGGGGAGCAGTACTTC. As protein: CASSSGPSAEGEQYF.

The sample holds many counts of this clonotype. V is TRBV4-3 and J is TRBJ2-1, with TRBD2 matching 9 bases. The V segment lost 3 bases and the J segment 3 bases; nucleotides outside the gene matches: 9. This CDR3 comprises 17 residues. Germline V CDR1 and CDR2: LGHNA, YSLEER. CDR3 sequence reads: CASSHPRASGVYNEQFF. CDR3 nucleotides: TGCGCCAGCAGCCACCCACGGGCTAGCGGGGTCTACAATGAGCAGTTCTTC.

The rearrangement links TRBV5-1 to TRBJ2-7; 12 bases fit TRBD1. The V gene's germline CDR1 is SGHRS and CDR2 YFSETQ. The CDR3 has 16 residues. The junction had 10 bases not matched to a gene; V was cut back by 4 bases and J by 5 bases. The CDR3 reads CASSPAGTGGYNEQYF. CDR3 coding DNA: TGCGCCAGCAGCCCGGCGGGGACAGGGGGCTACAACGAGCAGTACTTC.

The table lists this clonotype with a count of one. The chain employs TRBV9 and TRBJ2-7; a possible D gene is TRBD1 (6 bases). This CDR3 is 18 amino acids long. From germline, CDR1 is SGDLS and CDR2 YYNGEE. Trimming shortened V by 0 bases and J by 6 bases, and 25 bases separated the two germline ends. In nucleotides, the CDR3 is TGTGCCAGCAGCGTAGGTCTAGGGGACCCAAACAGGGTCCGCGAGCAGTACTTC. It yields the protein CASSVGLGDPNRVREQYF.

In its sample, this clonotype was seen many times. This sequence joins TRBV20-1 and TRBJ2-5; D remains ambiguous. The V and J ends lost 1 base and 5 bases respectively, with 23 bases between them. The CDR3 is 17 residues long. CDR1 and CDR2 from the germline V gene are DFQATT and SNEGSKA (reference sequence). CDR3 protein: CSARAGFVTGPWETQYF. CDR3 bases: TGCAGTGCTAGAGCTGGTTTTGTCACCGGGCCGTGGGAGACCCAGTACTTC.

This clonotype occurred a few times. This chain connects TRBV20-1 to TRBJ2-7; D ambiguous. The CDR3 is 14 amino acids. Trimming pared 1 base from V and 2 bases from J, leaving 12 bases between. The germline gives CDR1 DFQATT, CDR2 SNEGSKA (reference sequence). DNA for the CDR3: TGCAGTGCTAGAGGCGAGAACCGGGCCTACGAGCAGTACTTC. Amino acids: CSARGENRAYEQYF.

This chain connects TRBV12-3 or TRBV12-4 to TRBJ2-2; D is perhaps TRBD2 (5 bases). The length of the CDR3 is 14 residues. V gave up 7 bases and J gave up 4 bases, with 13 bases separating them. The CDR3 region has the DNA TGTGCCAGCACAGAGGGCATTGGCACCGGGGAGCTGTTTTTT. Amino acid sequence: CASTEGIGTGELFF.

J is TRBJ2-7 and V is TRBV19; 9 bases map to TRBD1. CDR1 is LNHDA, CDR2 SQIVND, per germline (reference sequence). J lost 7 bases, V lost 1 base, and 5 bases had no gene match. The CDR3 is 14 amino acids. CDR3: CASSIAGTGTEQYF. In nucleotides, the CDR3 is TGTGCCAGTAGTATAGCTGGGACAGGGACGGAGCAGTACTTC.

CDR3 region: CASSSRAAQNYGYTF. The CDR3 nucleotides read TGTGCCAGCAGCTCCCGCGCGGCCCAAAACTATGGCTACACCTTC. The V and J genes are TRBV3-1 and TRBJ1-2; D ambiguous. V was shortened by 5 bases and J by 2 bases, with 15 bases between the two germline ends. Germline CDR1 reads LGHDT; CDR2 reads YNNKEL (reference sequence). This CDR3 region has 15 residues.

This clonotype was seen many times. The chain joins TRBV5-1 to TRBJ1-6; 7 nucleotides align to TRBD1. The CDR3 sequence is 15 residues long. Germline loops: CDR1 SGHRS, CDR2 YFSETQ. J was trimmed by 7 bases and V by 2 bases; bases with no gene match: 6. CDR3 in amino acids: CASSFQGDRNSPLHF. The DNA of the CDR3 is TGCGCCAGCAGCTTCCAGGGGGATCGGAATTCACCCCTCCACTTT.

This chain uses TRBV3-1 with TRBJ1-1; TRBD1 is a possible D gene (5 bases). The CDR3 is 15 amino acids. The germline CDR1 and CDR2 sequences are LGHDT and YNNKEL (reference sequence). V shed 1 base and J shed 0 bases, with 9 bases lying between them. The CDR3 protein is CASSQGGEMNTEAFF. CDR3 coding DNA: TGTGCCAGCAGCCAAGGAGGGGAAATGAACACTGAAGCTTTCTTT.

The gene calls are TRBV20-1 and TRBJ2-2; D is unclear. V was trimmed by 6 bases and J by 4 bases, leaving 12 bases between them. Germline-derived CDR1 and CDR2 are DFQATT and SNEGSKA (reference sequence). The CDR3 extends over 13 amino acids. The CDR3 region is CSAIAAGTGELFF. The CDR3 DNA sequence: TGCAGTGCAATAGCCGCCGGCACCGGGGAGCTGTTTTTT.

This clonotype has only a few counts. The chain recombines TRBV15 with TRBJ2-1; tentative D call: TRBD1 (6 bases). CDR3 size: 14 residues. Trimming pared 6 bases from V and 4 bases from J, leaving 13 bases between. Germline V gene data show CDR1 as LNHNV and CDR2 as YYDKDF (reference sequence). CDR3 residues: CATRTGTPYNEQFF. CDR3 DNA: TGTGCCACCAGGACCGGGACACCTTACAATGAGCAGTTCTTC.

This clonotype was observed many times. The chain recombines TRBV29-1 with TRBJ1-1; perhaps TRBD1 as D (5 bases). This CDR3 comprises 11 residues. Trimming stripped 3 bases from V and 8 bases from J, with 10 bases between. CDR1 and CDR2 (germline): SQVTM, ANQGSEA. As DNA, the CDR3 is TGCAGCGTTGATCCAGGGTTGGAAGCTTTCTTT. Residues: CSVDPGLEAFF.

This rearrangement joins TRBV27 to TRBJ1-2; 8 positions match TRBD1. CDR1 and CDR2 (germline): MNHEY, SMNVEV (reference sequence). Losses at the gene ends were 9 bases for V and 0 bases for J; bases not matched to a gene: 9. The CDR3 totals 15 residues. CDR3 sequence: CASKIGQGANYGYTF. The CDR3 DNA follows: TGTGCCAGTAAGATCGGACAGGGAGCTAACTATGGCTACACCTTC.